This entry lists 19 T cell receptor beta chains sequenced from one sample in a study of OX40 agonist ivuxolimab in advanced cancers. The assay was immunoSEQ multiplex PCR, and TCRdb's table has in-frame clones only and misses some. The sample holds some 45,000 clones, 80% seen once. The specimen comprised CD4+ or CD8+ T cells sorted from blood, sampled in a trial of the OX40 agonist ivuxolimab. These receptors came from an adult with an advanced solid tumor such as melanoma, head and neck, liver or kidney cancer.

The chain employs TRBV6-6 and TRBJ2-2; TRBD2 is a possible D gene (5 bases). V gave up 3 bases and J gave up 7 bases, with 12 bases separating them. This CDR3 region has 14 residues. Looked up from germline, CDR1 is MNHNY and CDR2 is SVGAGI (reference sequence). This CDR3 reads CASSYMADYGELFF. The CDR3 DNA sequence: TGTGCCAGCAGTTATATGGCCGACTACGGGGAGCTGTTTTTT.

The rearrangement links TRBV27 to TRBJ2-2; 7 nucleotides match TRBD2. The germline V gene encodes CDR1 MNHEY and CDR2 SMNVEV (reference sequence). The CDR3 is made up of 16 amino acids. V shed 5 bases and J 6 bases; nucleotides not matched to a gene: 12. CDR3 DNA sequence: TGTGCCAGCAGTCTCATCGACGGGGGGAGGTCCGGGGAGCTGTTTTTT. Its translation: CASSLIDGGRSGELFF.

CDR3 residues: CASSFGGNTIYF. The CDR3 coding sequence is TGTGCCAGCAGCTTTGGGGGAAACACCATATATTTT. This rearrangement joins TRBV5-4 to TRBJ1-3; D remains unclear. CDR3 length: 12 amino acids. Trimming removed 2 bases at V and 4 bases at J, with 4 bases between. Germline V lookup: CDR1 SGHNT, CDR2 YYREEE (reference sequence).

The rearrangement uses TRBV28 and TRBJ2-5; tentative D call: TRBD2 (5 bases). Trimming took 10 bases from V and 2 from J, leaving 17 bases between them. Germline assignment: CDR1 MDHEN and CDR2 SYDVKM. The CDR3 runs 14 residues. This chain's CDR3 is CATVRRGGQETQYF. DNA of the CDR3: TGTGCCACAGTAAGAAGAGGAGGTCAAGAGACCCAGTACTTC.

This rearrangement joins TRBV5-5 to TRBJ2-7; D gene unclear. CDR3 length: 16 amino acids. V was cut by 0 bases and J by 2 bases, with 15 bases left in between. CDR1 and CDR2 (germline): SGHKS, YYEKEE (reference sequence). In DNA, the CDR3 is TGTGCCAGCAGCTTGGGGGCCGGTAGAGTCACCTACGAGCAGTACTTC. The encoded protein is CASSLGAGRVTYEQYF.

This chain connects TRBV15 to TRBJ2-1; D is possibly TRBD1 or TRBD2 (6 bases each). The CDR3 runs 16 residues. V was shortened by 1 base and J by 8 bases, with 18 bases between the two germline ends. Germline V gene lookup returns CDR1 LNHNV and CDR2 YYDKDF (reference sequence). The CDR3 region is CATSRVEKGGRDEQFF. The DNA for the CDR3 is TGTGCCACCAGCAGAGTTGAGAAGGGGGGACGGGATGAGCAGTTCTTC.

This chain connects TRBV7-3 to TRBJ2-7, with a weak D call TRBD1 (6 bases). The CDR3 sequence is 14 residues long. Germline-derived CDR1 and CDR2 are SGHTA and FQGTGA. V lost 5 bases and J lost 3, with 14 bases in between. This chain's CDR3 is CASSLDRDNYEQYF. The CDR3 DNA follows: TGTGCCAGCAGCCTCGACCGGGACAACTACGAGCAGTACTTC.

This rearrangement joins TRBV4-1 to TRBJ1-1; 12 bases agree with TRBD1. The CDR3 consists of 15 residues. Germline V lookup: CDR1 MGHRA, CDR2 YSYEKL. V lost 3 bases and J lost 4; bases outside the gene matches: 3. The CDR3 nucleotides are TGCGCCAGCAGCCAGGGACAGGGGGCAGGCACTGAAGCTTTCTTT. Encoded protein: CASSQGQGAGTEAFF.

The CDR3 DNA reads as TGCGCCAGCAGCTTGGGTCAGGTTGGCGACGAGCAGTACTTC. This encodes CASSLGQVGDEQYF. The chain links TRBV5-1 to TRBJ2-7; the D is unclear. With 0 bases removed from V and 5 bases from J, the gap between germline ends came to 12 bases. This CDR3 is built from 14 residues. CDR1 and CDR2 from the germline V gene are SGHRS and YFSETQ.

The CDR3 DNA sequence: TGTGCCAGCAGCCCGCTTTTGGCCATCAATAATTCACCCCTCCACTTT. Protein product: CASSPLLAINNSPLHF. V gene TRBV7-6 combines with J gene TRBJ1-6; D is uncertain. The germline gives CDR1 SGHVS, CDR2 FNYEAQ. Trimming took 5 bases from V and 5 from J, leaving 16 bases between them. The CDR3 has 16 residues.

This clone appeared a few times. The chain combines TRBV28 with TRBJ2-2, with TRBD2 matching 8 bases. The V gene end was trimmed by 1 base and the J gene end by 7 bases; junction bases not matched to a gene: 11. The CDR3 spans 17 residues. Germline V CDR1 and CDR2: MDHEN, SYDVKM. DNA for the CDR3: TGTGCCAGCAGTTTATTGGCAGCGGGAGCCGCAGTCGGGGAGCTGTTTTTT. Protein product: CASSLLAAGAAVGELFF.

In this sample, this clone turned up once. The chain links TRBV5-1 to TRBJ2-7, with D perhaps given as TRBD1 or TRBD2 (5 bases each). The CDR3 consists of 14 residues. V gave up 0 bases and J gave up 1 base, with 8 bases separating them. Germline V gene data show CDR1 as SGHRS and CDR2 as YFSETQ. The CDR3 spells CASSLGDASYEQYF. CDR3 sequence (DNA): TGCGCCAGCAGCTTGGGGGACGCTTCCTACGAGCAGTACTTC.

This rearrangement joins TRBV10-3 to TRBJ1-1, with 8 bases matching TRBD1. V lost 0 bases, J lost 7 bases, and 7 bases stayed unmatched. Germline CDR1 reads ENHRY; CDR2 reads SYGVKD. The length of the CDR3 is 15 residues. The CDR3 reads CAISESWQGAFEAFF. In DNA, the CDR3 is TGTGCCATCAGTGAGTCGTGGCAGGGGGCCTTTGAAGCTTTCTTT.

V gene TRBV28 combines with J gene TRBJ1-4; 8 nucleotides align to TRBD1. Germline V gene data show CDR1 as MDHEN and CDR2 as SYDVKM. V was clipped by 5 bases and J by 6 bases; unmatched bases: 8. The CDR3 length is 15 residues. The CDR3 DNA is TGTGCCAGCAGTCCCTCAGGGGGCCGGCATGAAAAACTGTTTTTT. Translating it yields CASSPSGGRHEKLFF. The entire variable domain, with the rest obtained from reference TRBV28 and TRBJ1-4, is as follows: DVKVTQSSRYLVKRTGEKVFLECVQDMDHENMFWYRQDPGLGLRLIYFSYDVKMKEKGDIPEGYSVSREKKERFSLILESASTNQTSMYLCASSPSGGRHEKLFFGSGTQLSVL.

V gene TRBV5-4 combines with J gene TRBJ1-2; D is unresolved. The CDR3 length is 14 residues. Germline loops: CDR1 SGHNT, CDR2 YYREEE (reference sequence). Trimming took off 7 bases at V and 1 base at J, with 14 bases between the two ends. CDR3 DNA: TGTGCCAGCCATTCCGGGCCGTATAACTATGGCTACACCTTC. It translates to CASHSGPYNYGYTF.

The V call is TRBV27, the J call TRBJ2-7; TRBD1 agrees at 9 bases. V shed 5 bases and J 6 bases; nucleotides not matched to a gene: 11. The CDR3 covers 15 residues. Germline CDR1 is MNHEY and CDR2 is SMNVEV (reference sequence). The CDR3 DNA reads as TGTGCCAGCAGTGCCCACAGGGGGCGCGGTAGCGAGCAGTACTTC. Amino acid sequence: CASSAHRGRGSEQYF.

CDR3 residues: CASSHVLGVNEQFF. CDR3 bases: TGTGCCAGCAGCCACGTTTTGGGAGTAAATGAGCAGTTCTTC. This chain links TRBV11-2 with TRBJ2-1; tentative D call: TRBD2 (5 bases). The germline V gene has CDR1 SGHAT and CDR2 FQNNGV. Trimming took off 5 bases at V and 7 bases at J, with 15 bases between the two ends. The CDR3 spans 14 residues.

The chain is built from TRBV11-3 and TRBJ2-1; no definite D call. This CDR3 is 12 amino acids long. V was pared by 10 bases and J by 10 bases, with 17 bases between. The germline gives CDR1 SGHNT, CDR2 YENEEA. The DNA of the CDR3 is TGTGCCACCAAAGACCCGATTGGGGAGCAGTTCTTC. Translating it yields CATKDPIGEQFF.

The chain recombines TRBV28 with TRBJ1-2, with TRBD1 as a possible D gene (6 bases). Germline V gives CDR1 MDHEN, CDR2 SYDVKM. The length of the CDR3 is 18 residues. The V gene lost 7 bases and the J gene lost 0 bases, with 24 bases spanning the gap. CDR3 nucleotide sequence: TGTGCCAGCACCCCATGGGGCAGGGGCAGAAAATCTAACTATGGCTACACCTTC. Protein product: CASTPWGRGRKSNYGYTF.